One sample yielded the 9 T cell receptor beta chains listed below, sequenced in a study of monozygotic twins with inflammatory bowel disease. One entry per CDR3 protein, without DNA, is what TCRdb gives after re-calling the 5' RACE reads. The sample totals about 170,000 distinct CDR3 sequences. Sequenced material: blood. The source of these receptors is a human donor with ulcerative colitis or Crohn's disease, or a healthy co-twin of an affected twin (not recorded which).

This chain links TRBV21-1 with TRBJ2-1; the TCRdb D gene call, TRBD1, has no DNA to confirm it. TRBV21-1 is termed a pseudogene. The CDR3 is 15 residues long. The CDR3 loop reads CASSKADREYNEQFF.

This chain uses TRBV28 with TRBJ2-7; TCRdb's assignment of TRBD1 cannot be checked, as there is no DNA. Germline values: CDR1 MDHEN, CDR2 SYDVKM. The CDR3 spans 15 residues. Here the CDR3 reads CASRRGGDPSYEQYF.

J is TRBJ1-2 and V is TRBV5-1. CDR3 size: 14 residues. The germline V gene encodes CDR1 SGHRS and CDR2 YFSETQ. The CDR3 is CASSLWPLDYGYTF.

J is TRBJ2-3 and V is TRBV9; TCRdb names TRBD2, which stays unverified in the absence of DNA. The CDR3 is made up of 18 amino acids. Germline lookup yields CDR1 SGDLS and CDR2 YYNGEE. The CDR3 sequence is CASSVASKLVGVTVTQYF.

V gene TRBV6-6 combines with J gene TRBJ2-7; the D gene TCRdb calls, TRBD2, cannot be checked with no DNA. This CDR3 comprises 13 residues. Germline CDR1 and CDR2: MNHNY and SVGAGI (reference sequence). CDR3 amino acids: CASSLEGFSEQYF.

V usage is TRBV12-3 or TRBV12-4 and J usage is TRBJ2-3; TCRdb names TRBD2, which stays unverified in the absence of DNA. CDR3 length: 16 residues. CDR3 amino acids: CASSFGSAGGIDTQYF.

The chain recombines TRBV19 with TRBJ2-7; the TRBD1 assignment by TCRdb is unverifiable without DNA. This CDR3 contains 14 residues. CDR1 is LNHDA, CDR2 SQIVND, per germline (reference sequence). CDR3: CASSADREVYEQYF.

J is TRBJ1-5 and V is TRBV20-1; the TRBD1 assignment by TCRdb is unverifiable without DNA. The CDR3 sequence is 14 residues long. Germline CDR1 is DFQATT and CDR2 is SNEGSKA (reference sequence). The CDR3 loop is CSARDDRGNQPQHF.

The chain combines TRBV7-3 with TRBJ2-2. The CDR3 runs 13 residues. CDR1 is SGHTA, CDR2 FQGTGA, per germline. CDR3 residues: CASSTDRPGELFF.